The present T cell receptor (beta chain) was sequenced within a study of blood T cell repertoires in COVID-19. Study-level information: Researchers got acute and convalescent COVID-19 samples from the United States, Italy and Spain. PBMCs, B-cell-depleted T cells, or T cells were the source of the cDNA or gDNA that made up the material.

In the original analysis: How many nucleated cells were present was estimated from reference gene primer amplification. Using immunoSEQ multiplex PCR, the repertoire was profiled, and TCRdb retains in-frame clones only, with some absent. The V and J calls and the clone size are those of that table, but D and trimming were determined from the DNA. The profile shows some 71,000 clones, around 84% of them singletons. This CDR3 has 16 residues. Trimming took 2 bases from V and 5 from J; bases not matched to a gene: 7. Germline V gene sequence: CDR1 MNHEY, CDR2 SMNVEV (reference sequence). Only a few counts were recorded for this clone.

Sample: peripheral blood. This sequence originates from a woman in her fifties or sixties with acute or convalescent COVID-19. The chain has TRBV27 and TRBJ1-4; 8 bases fit TRBD1. For the CDR3, the DNA is TGTGCCAGCAGTTTAGGCCGGACAGGGCTAAATGAAAAACTGTTTTTT. It is translated as CASSLGRTGLNEKLFF. The complete variable domain, with remaining parts taken from reference TRBV27 and TRBJ1-4, reads EAQVTQNPRYLITVTGKKLTVTCSQNMNHEYMSWYRQDPGLGLRQIYYSMNVEVTDKGDVPEGYKVSRKEKRNFPLILESPSPNQTSLYFCASSLGRTGLNEKLFFGSGTQLSVL.